This T cell receptor beta chain was profiled in a study of blood T cell repertoires in COVID-19. Across the whole study: Samples representing acute and convalescent COVID-19 were sourced from the United States, Italy and Spain. T cells, B-cell-depleted T cells, or PBMCs supplied cDNA or gDNA.

Authors' data handling: Amplification of reference gene primers was used by the study to estimate nucleated cell counts. Here immunoSEQ multiplex PCR was the method, and the copy in TCRdb shows in-frame clones only, minus some. The V and J calls and the clone size are those of that table, but D and trimming were determined from the DNA. The sample has about 140,000 clones, about three quarters seen once. The CDR3 totals 11 residues. V was clipped by 11 bases and J by 3 bases; unmatched bases: 4. Germline lookup yields CDR1 SNHLY and CDR2 FYNNEI. Sample: peripheral blood. The receptor comes from an elderly woman with active or convalescent COVID-19. This chain uses TRBV2 with TRBJ2-7, with 7 bases matching TRBD1. The chain's CDR3 is CAGSGGYEQYF. CDR3 DNA: TGTGCCGGGTCAGGGGGCTACGAGCAGTACTTC. The entire variable domain, with the rest obtained from reference TRBV2 and TRBJ2-7, is as follows: EPEVTQTPSHQVTQMGQEVILRCVPISNHLYFYWYRQILGQKVEFLVSFYNNEISEKSEIFDDQFSVERPDGSNFTLKIRSTKLEDSAMYFCAGSGGYEQYFGPGTRLTVT.